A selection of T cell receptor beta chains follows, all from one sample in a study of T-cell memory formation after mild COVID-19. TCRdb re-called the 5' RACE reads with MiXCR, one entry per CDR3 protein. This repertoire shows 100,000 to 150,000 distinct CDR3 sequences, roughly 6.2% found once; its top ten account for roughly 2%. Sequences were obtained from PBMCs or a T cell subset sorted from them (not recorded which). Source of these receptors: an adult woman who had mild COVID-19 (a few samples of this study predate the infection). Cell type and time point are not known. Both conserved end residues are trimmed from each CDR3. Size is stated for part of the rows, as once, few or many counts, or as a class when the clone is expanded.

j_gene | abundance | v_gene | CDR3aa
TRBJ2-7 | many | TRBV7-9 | ASSLGQQSYEQY
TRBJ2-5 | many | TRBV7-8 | ASSPRTGRETQY
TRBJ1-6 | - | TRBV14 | ASSHRDPHSPLH
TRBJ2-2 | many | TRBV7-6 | ASNTPGQGNGELF
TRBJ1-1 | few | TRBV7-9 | ASSRGGARTEAF
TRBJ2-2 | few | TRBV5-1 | ASSFGEGLTGELF
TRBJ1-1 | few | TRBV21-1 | ASSSYFGTNTEAF
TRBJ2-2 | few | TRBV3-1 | ASSQNFDPGELF
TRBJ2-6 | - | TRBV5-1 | ASSTDRGYGANVLT
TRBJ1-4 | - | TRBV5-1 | ASSLFTALGNEKLF
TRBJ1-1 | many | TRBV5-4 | ASSFGRDTEAF
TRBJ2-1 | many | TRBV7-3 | ASSSTSGVDNEQF
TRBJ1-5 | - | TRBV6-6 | ASTDLKDRGRDSQPQH
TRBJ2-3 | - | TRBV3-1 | ASSLLTGSSTDTQY
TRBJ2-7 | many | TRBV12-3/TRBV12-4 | ASSLGPPNQY
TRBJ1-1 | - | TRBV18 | ASSPSTAAVNTEAF
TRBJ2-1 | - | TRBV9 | ASSADRGAYNEQF
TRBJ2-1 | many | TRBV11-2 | ASSYNRGGSNEQF
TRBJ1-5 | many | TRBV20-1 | SALDSFSNQPQH
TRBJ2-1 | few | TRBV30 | AWSKGLVSSEQF
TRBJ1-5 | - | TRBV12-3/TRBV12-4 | ASSLTGSGQPQH
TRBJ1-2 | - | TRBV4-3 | ASSQEPGGRYGYT
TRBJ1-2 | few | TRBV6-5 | ASSYSGRGAGYT
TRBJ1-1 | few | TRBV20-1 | SARDLLLGLRAF
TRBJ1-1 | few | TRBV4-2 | ASSQELRNTEAF
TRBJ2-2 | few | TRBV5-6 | ASSAIPGHRNTGELF
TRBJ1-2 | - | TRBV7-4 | ASSSGANYGYT
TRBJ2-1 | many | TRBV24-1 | ATSVTSGRSSHNEQF
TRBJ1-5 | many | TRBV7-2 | ASSDGRLGPQH